These T cell receptor beta chains were read from a single sample in a study of T cell responses to AZD1222 COVID-19 vaccine. Method: immunoSEQ multiplex PCR; TCRdb's copy keeps in-frame clones and lacks some. The sample contains tens of thousands of clones, roughly 90% of which appear only once. Sequenced here: peripheral blood, sampled on day 0 of AZD1222 vaccination. The receptor source for this set is an adult in good health. Both conserved end residues are part of each CDR3. D genes are given only for firm matches. Clone sizes are given selectively: once, few, many, or a class where the clone is expanded.

V,size,J,D,DNA,CDR3
TRBV7-3,-,TRBJ2-2,TRBD1,TGTGCCAGCCGCCTCACAGGGGACGGGGAGCTGTTTTTT,CASRLTGDGELFF
TRBV7-2,few,TRBJ2-1,-,TGTGCCAGCAGCTTAGGGCTTTCCATGGGTGAGCAGTTCTTC,CASSLGLSMGEQFF
TRBV7-9,-,TRBJ1-6,TRBD1,TGTGCCAGCAGCAAGACAGGGGGCGACTATAATTCACCCCTCCACTTT,CASSKTGGDYNSPLHF
TRBV9,-,TRBJ1-3,-,TGTGCCAGCAGCGCAAACCCCGGGTCTGGAAACACCATATATTTT,CASSANPGSGNTIYF
TRBV30,-,TRBJ2-5,TRBD1,TGTGCCTGGAGGGCCGGGACAGGGGAAGAGACCCAGTACTTC,CAWRAGTGEETQYF
TRBV5-6,-,TRBJ2-5,-,TGTGCCAGCAGCCACGGGGTGACCCAGTACTTC,CASSHGVTQYF
TRBV2,-,TRBJ1-5,-,TGTGCCAGCAGACCTCAAAATAGCAATCAGCCCCAGCATTTT,CASRPQNSNQPQHF
TRBV29-1,-,TRBJ1-2,TRBD1,TGCAGCGTTGAAGATTTGAACAGGGGCGGCTACACCTTC,CSVEDLNRGGYTF
TRBV19,-,TRBJ1-3,-,TGTGCCAGTAGTCCCCGCGGATCCTCTGGAAACACCATATATTTT,CASSPRGSSGNTIYF
TRBV6-6,-,TRBJ1-5,-,TGTGCCAGCAGGGGACGGGCGGGGGATAGCAATCAGCCCCAGCATTTT,CASRGRAGDSNQPQHF
TRBV18,-,TRBJ1-3,-,TGTGCCAGCTCACCTGTTGAGACGGGTGGAAACACCATATATTTT,CASSPVETGGNTIYF
TRBV19,few,TRBJ1-2,-,TGTGCCAGTAGTATAGTCGGGGCTACTAACTATGGCTACACCTTC,CASSIVGATNYGYTF
TRBV2,-,TRBJ2-3,-,TGTGCCAGCAGTGGGGAAAGGGCAGATACGCAGTATTTT,CASSGERADTQYF
TRBV27,-,TRBJ2-3,-,TGTGCCAGCAGCAAGGGGGGACTGCTGGGCGATAGCCGAGGGTTCACAGATACGCAGTATTTT,CASSKGGLLGDSRGFTDTQYF
TRBV4-2,-,TRBJ1-4,-,TGTGCCAGCACCGAAGCTCAGCAGTCAACTAATGAAAAACTGTTTTTT,CASTEAQQSTNEKLFF
TRBV7-7,-,TRBJ2-1,-,TGTGCTAGCAGCTTGTTAGGGAAGAACTCCTACAATGAGCAGTTCTTC,CASSLLGKNSYNEQFF
TRBV19,-,TRBJ2-3,TRBD2,TGTGCCAGTAGCCAAGGTGGGGGAGGGCCTGTAGATACGCAGTATTTT,CASSQGGGGPVDTQYF
TRBV21-1,-,TRBJ2-1,-,TGTGCCAGCAGCACCCCGGGACTAGCGGGGGGGTCCTACAATGAGCAGTTCTTC,CASSTPGLAGGSYNEQFF
TRBV10-3,-,TRBJ2-6,-,TGTGCCATCAGTGCACCGGGGCCATTGGCCAACGTCCTGACTTTC,CAISAPGPLANVLTF
TRBV14,-,TRBJ2-7,TRBD2,TGTGCCAGCAGCCCAGCCACCGGGACTAGCGGGAGGCTCTACGAGCAGTACTTC,CASSPATGTSGRLYEQYF
TRBV7-9,-,TRBJ2-7,-,TGTGCCAGCAGCTTGATGGCCTTGGGGGTCTCCTACGAGCAGTACTTC,CASSLMALGVSYEQYF
TRBV2,-,TRBJ1-5,-,TGTGCCAGCAGGCCCGGGATTAGGGGCAATCAGCCCCAGCATTTT,CASRPGIRGNQPQHF
TRBV6-5,-,TRBJ2-1,-,TGTGCCAGCAGACTCATGACAGGCCACAATGAGCAGTTCTTC,CASRLMTGHNEQFF
TRBV27,-,TRBJ2-3,-,TGTGCCAGCAGTTTTATGGCAGGGCCCACAGATACGCAGTATTTT,CASSFMAGPTDTQYF
TRBV5-4,-,TRBJ2-5,TRBD1,TGTGCCAGCAGCCGACAGGGCCTTCGGGGAGAGACCCAGTACTTC,CASSRQGLRGETQYF
TRBV24-1,-,TRBJ2-1,-,TGTGCCACCTCCTCGGGATATACGGTCGGTGATGAGCAGTTCTTC,CATSSGYTVGDEQFF
TRBV13,-,TRBJ2-7,TRBD2,TGTGCCAGCAGCCCGCAGACTAGCGGGGGGAGCCGCTCCTACGAGCAGTACTTC,CASSPQTSGGSRSYEQYF
TRBV6-1,-,TRBJ2-7,TRBD1,TGTGCCAGCAGTGAAAGGGGGACAGGGGTAGCTCCTCGGTCCTACGAGCAGTACTTC,CASSERGTGVAPRSYEQYF
TRBV29-1,few,TRBJ1-1,TRBD1,TGCAGCGGGGGACAGGGCTGGGGCATGAACACTGAAGCTTTCTTT,CSGGQGWGMNTEAFF
TRBV29-1,-,TRBJ1-1,TRBD1,TGCAGCGTTGTTCAGGGGGAGAACACTGAAGCTTTCTTT,CSVVQGENTEAFF
TRBV5-1,-,TRBJ1-1,-,TGCGCCAGCAGCAGGGAGGACACTGAAGCTTTCTTT,CASSREDTEAFF
TRBV6-2/TRBV6-3,-,TRBJ1-5,-,TGTGCCAGCAGTTACCCGGGGGGGTGGCAGCCCCAGCATTTT,CASSYPGGWQPQHF
TRBV27,-,TRBJ1-1,-,TGTGCCAGCAGTTTCGGTACCCAGGGCAACACTGAAGCTTTCTTT,CASSFGTQGNTEAFF
TRBV6-5,-,TRBJ1-2,TRBD1,TGTGCCACTGTGGACAGGCCGAACTATGGCTACACCTTC,CATVDRPNYGYTF
TRBV11-1,once,TRBJ2-1,-,TGTGCCAGCAGCTCTACTAGGCTCTCCTACAATGAGCAGTTCTTC,CASSSTRLSYNEQFF
TRBV18,once,TRBJ2-1,TRBD2,TGTGCCAGCTCAACAACTAGCGGGAGTGGTAATGAGCAGTTCTTC,CASSTTSGSGNEQFF
TRBV2,-,TRBJ1-1,TRBD1,TGTGCCAGCGGGACAGGCCCTCTTAGCGCTGAAGCTTTCTTT,CASGTGPLSAEAFF
TRBV7-2,-,TRBJ2-2,-,TGTGCCAGCAGTTCGCAGGGTTTCCCGAACACCGGGGAGCTGTTTTTT,CASSSQGFPNTGELFF
TRBV4-3,-,TRBJ1-3,-,TGCGCCAGCAGCCAAGCACCTGGGGGGGGGACTGGAAACACCATATATTTT,CASSQAPGGGTGNTIYF
TRBV6-1,once,TRBJ2-2,TRBD2,TGTGCCAGCAGTGGACTAGCGGGAGGGGGGGACACCGGGGAGCTGTTTTTT,CASSGLAGGGDTGELFF
TRBV7-9,-,TRBJ2-2,TRBD2,TGTGCCAGCAGCCCCCGTGGTAGCGGGACAAACACCGGGGAGCTGTTTTTT,CASSPRGSGTNTGELFF
TRBV7-2,-,TRBJ2-1,-,TGTGCCAGCAGCCCCTTTGGGGCTCGGCCCGAGCAGTTCTTC,CASSPFGARPEQFF
TRBV5-6,-,TRBJ2-7,-,TGTGCCAGCAGCTGGGGGGACTACGAGCAGTACTTC,CASSWGDYEQYF
TRBV29-1,-,TRBJ2-3,-,TGCAGCGCAGCGAGGTCGAGCACAGATACGCAGTATTTT,CSAARSSTDTQYF
TRBV10-2,-,TRBJ1-5,-,TGCGCCACTTGGGACCGTGGTAATCAGCCCCAGCATTTT,CATWDRGNQPQHF
TRBV16,-,TRBJ2-7,-,TGTGCCAGCAGCCAACGACAAGACGACGAGCAGTACTTC,CASSQRQDDEQYF
TRBV4-3,-,TRBJ1-2,-,TGCGCCAGCAGCCAAGCGACCAGCGGGGGAGTAGGGTATGGCTACACCTTC,CASSQATSGGVGYGYTF
TRBV5-1,-,TRBJ2-3,TRBD2,TGCGCCAGCAGCTGGAGACTAGCGGGGGGTTCTAGCACAGATACGCAGTATTTT,CASSWRLAGGSSTDTQYF
TRBV9,-,TRBJ2-3,-,TGTGCCAGCAGCCCCGCCGGGACCCTCACAGATACGCAGTATTTT,CASSPAGTLTDTQYF
TRBV28,-,TRBJ1-1,TRBD1,TGTGCCAGCAGTTTGTGGGGACAGATGAACACTGAAGCTTTCTTT,CASSLWGQMNTEAFF
TRBV7-2,-,TRBJ2-7,TRBD1,TGTGCCAGCAGCCCCTCCGGGACAGGGACCTACGAGCAGTACTTC,CASSPSGTGTYEQYF
TRBV4-3,-,TRBJ2-5,-,TGCGCCAGCAGCCGCGGACAGCAAGAGACCCAGTACTTC,CASSRGQQETQYF
TRBV7-3,few,TRBJ2-3,-,TGTGCCAGCAGCTTATTCGGGCACGGCACAGATACGCAGTATTTT,CASSLFGHGTDTQYF
TRBV2,once,TRBJ2-7,TRBD2,TGTGCCACCTCCAGGGGACTAGCGGATTCCTACGAGCAGTACTTC,CATSRGLADSYEQYF
TRBV5-8,-,TRBJ1-5,-,TGTGCCAGCGGCCCAGGGTATAGCAATCAGCCCCAGCATTTT,CASGPGYSNQPQHF